A single TCR beta chain is shown here with its context. Germline V lookup: CDR1 SQVTM, CDR2 ANQGSEA. There are 16 residues in the CDR3. V lost 7 bases and J lost 4; bases outside the gene matches: 13. Next came a second PCR, run for about 6 to 11 cycles, which used a sample-barcoded 5' primer along with a J-beta primer mix. A single record per CDR3 protein comes from TCRdb applying MiXCR to the 5' RACE reads. The table lists fewer than 800,000 distinct CDR3 sequences, roughly 20% of them singletons. This record belongs to a study of blood T cells in healthy people across ages. This clonotype was obtained from a man in his 70s in good health. This chain uses TRBV29-1 with TRBJ1-1; 12 bases agree with TRBD1. The sequencing input was blood. CDR3 sequence: CSARRGQGASSTEAFF. CDR3 bases: TGCAGCGCCCGACGGGGACAGGGGGCCTCGAGCACTGAAGCTTTCTTT. Complete variable domain (other parts from reference TRBV29-1 and TRBJ1-1): SAVISQKPSRDICQRGTSLTIQCQVDSQVTMMFWYRQQPGQSLTLIATANQGSEATYESGFVIDKFPISRPNLTFSTLTVSNMSPEDSSIYLCSARRGQGASSTEAFFGQGTRLTVV.